Shown below are 15 T cell receptor beta chains from a single sample sequenced in a study of CD8+ T cells in alopecia areata. As to treatment: oral pan-JAK inhibitor, 5-10 mg twice daily. The authors extracted RNA and reverse transcribed it into cDNA as the sequencing template. The protocol was immunoSEQ multiplex PCR, while the TCRdb copy is restricted to in-frame clones and leaves out a portion. Of approximately 280,000 clones listed, roughly 50% are singletons. Sequences were derived from CD4+ T cells sorted from blood, sampled at week 24, from a patient treated with tofacitinib. These receptors all come from a human donor with alopecia areata.

The V call is TRBV25-1, the J call TRBJ2-1; 9 nucleotides line up with TRBD1. CDR1 is MGHDK and CDR2 is SYGVNS in the germline V gene. V was pared by 5 bases and J by 7 bases, with 6 bases of the junction left unmatched. CDR3 size: 14 residues. The CDR3 loop reads CASSFTGGRNEQFF. As DNA, the CDR3 is TGTGCCAGCAGTTTTACAGGGGGCCGGAATGAGCAGTTCTTC.

The gene calls are TRBV5-4 and TRBJ2-7; D tentatively fits TRBD1 or TRBD2 (6 bases each). V was pared by 5 bases and J by 0 bases, with 18 bases between. The CDR3 extends over 16 amino acids. Germline CDR1 reads SGHNT; CDR2 reads YYREEE (reference sequence). The CDR3 here is CASSLGRGRSSYEQYF. CDR3 coding DNA: TGTGCCAGCAGTTTAGGTCGGGGGCGAAGCTCCTACGAGCAGTACTTC.

The chain employs TRBV30 and TRBJ1-6; the D gene is possibly TRBD1 (6 bases). The length of the CDR3 is 16 residues. The V and J ends lost 3 bases and 4 bases respectively, with 16 bases between them. The germline V gene encodes CDR1 GTSNPN and CDR2 SVGIG (reference sequence). This CDR3 is CAWSEGRGTYNSPLHF. CDR3 in DNA: TGTGCCTGGAGCGAGGGCAGGGGAACTTATAATTCACCCCTCCACTTT.

This chain uses TRBV6-5 with TRBJ2-7; D not resolved. The CDR3 contains 14 residues. Looked up from germline, CDR1 is MNHEY and CDR2 is SVGAGI. Deletions cut 2 bases from V and 5 bases from J, with 13 bases between. CDR3 DNA: TGTGCCAGCAGTTACCGGGTTCTAGGCAACGAGCAGTACTTC. Protein product: CASSYRVLGNEQYF.

The rearrangement joins TRBV9 to TRBJ2-3; 8 nucleotides align to TRBD2. Germline trimming cut 2 bases from V and 6 bases from J; bases unmatched to any gene: 8. This CDR3 has 15 amino acids. Germline V lookup: CDR1 SGDLS, CDR2 YYNGEE. This CDR3 is CASSVGGLAVDTQYF. The CDR3 DNA reads as TGTGCCAGCAGCGTCGGTGGACTAGCCGTGGATACGCAGTATTTT.

The rearrangement links TRBV2 to TRBJ1-5, with TRBD1 as a possible D gene (6 bases). Germline CDR1 reads SNHLY; CDR2 reads FYNNEI. The CDR3 covers 18 residues. Trimming removed 6 bases from V and 0 bases from J, with 21 bases in between. The CDR3 DNA is TGTGCCAGCAGCCCGGGGGGCAGGGTCGGATATAGCAATCAGCCCCAGCATTTT. Protein product: CASSPGGRVGYSNQPQHF.

The chain joins TRBV7-9 to TRBJ2-7, with D possibly matching TRBD2 (5 bases). In germline, CDR1 is SEHNR, CDR2 FQNEAQ (reference sequence). V was clipped by 2 bases and J by 3 bases, with 8 bases between them. This CDR3 contains 13 residues. The CDR3 DNA reads TGTGCCAGCAGCTTACTGGGAGTCTACGAGCAGTACTTC. Amino acid sequence: CASSLLGVYEQYF.

This chain links TRBV30 with TRBJ2-4; possibly TRBD1 or TRBD2 for D (5 bases each). V was trimmed by 4 bases and J by 6 bases, leaving 10 bases between them. CDR1 and CDR2 from the germline V gene are GTSNPN and SVGIG (reference sequence). The CDR3 covers 12 residues. CDR3 in DNA: TGTGCCTGGACTCCGGGACGAAACATTCAGTACTTC. Amino acids: CAWTPGRNIQYF. The variable domain in full, completed from reference TRBV30 and TRBJ2-4, reads SQTIHQWPATLVQPVGSPLSLECTVEGTSNPNLYWYRQAAGRGLQLLFYSVGIGQISSEVPQNLSASRPQDRQFILSSKKLLLSDSGFYLCAWTPGRNIQYFGAGTRLSVL.

The sample holds a few counts of this clone. The V and J genes are TRBV11-1 and TRBJ1-1; perhaps TRBD1 as D (6 bases). The CDR3 runs 17 residues. The V end was cut by 5 bases, the J end by 5 bases, with 24 bases between. The germline gives CDR1 SGHAT, CDR2 FQDESV (reference sequence). The CDR3 spells CASSPRPPTGTGTEAFF. Written as DNA, the CDR3 is TGTGCCAGCAGCCCCCGTCCCCCTACAGGGACGGGAACTGAAGCTTTCTTT.

The chain uses TRBV5-4 and TRBJ1-1, with 8 nucleotides matching TRBD1. The germline V gene has CDR1 SGHNT and CDR2 YYREEE (reference sequence). Trimming cost V 0 bases and J 6 bases; bases outside gene matches: 4. The CDR3 contains 14 residues. The CDR3 nucleotides read TGTGCCAGCAGCTTGGACAGGGGGGTGGCTGAAGCTTTCTTT. Amino acid sequence: CASSLDRGVAEAFF.

V is TRBV6-5 and J is TRBJ2-7, with TRBD1 matching 9 bases. CDR3 length: 16 residues. CDR1 is MNHEY, CDR2 SVGAGI, per germline. V gave up 2 bases and J gave up 4 bases; unmatched junction bases: 9. The chain's CDR3 is CASSYTFGTGFYEQYF. The CDR3 nucleotides read TGTGCCAGCAGTTACACCTTCGGGACAGGGTTTTACGAGCAGTACTTC.

This clone has a handful of counts. The rearrangement links TRBV7-9 to TRBJ2-7, with 9 bases matching TRBD1. The V gene end was trimmed by 3 bases and the J gene end by 6 bases; junction bases not matched to a gene: 6. The CDR3 covers 14 residues. Germline V CDR1 and CDR2: SEHNR, FQNEAQ (reference sequence). The chain's CDR3 is CASSLQQGAFEQYF. CDR3 in DNA: TGTGCCAGCAGCTTGCAACAGGGGGCCTTCGAGCAGTACTTC. Full variable domain (rest looked up from reference TRBV7-9 and TRBJ2-7): DTGVSQNPRHKITKRGQNVTFRCDPISEHNRLYWYRQTLGQGPEFLTYFQNEAQLEKSRLLSDRFSAERPKGSFSTLEIQRTEQGDSAMYLCASSLQQGAFEQYFGPGTRLTVT.

This clone was seen a handful of times. This sequence joins TRBV29-1 and TRBJ2-1, with 8 bases identical to TRBD1. Germline lookup yields CDR1 SQVTM and CDR2 ANQGSEA. The length of the CDR3 is 13 residues. The V segment lost 7 bases and the J segment 3 bases; nucleotides outside the gene matches: 5. CDR3 DNA sequence: TGCAGCGGGACGGGACAGGACTACAATGAGCAGTTCTTC. Protein product: CSGTGQDYNEQFF.

The V call is TRBV5-1, the J call TRBJ2-7; TRBD2 matches 8 bases. The CDR3 is 15 residues long. Germline V gives CDR1 SGHRS, CDR2 YFSETQ. The J segment lost 2 bases and the V segment lost 0 bases, leaving 4 bases of the junction unmatched. This chain's CDR3 is CASSLGTSGPYEQYF. The CDR3 DNA reads as TGCGCCAGCAGCTTGGGAACTAGCGGACCCTACGAGCAGTACTTC.

The chain combines TRBV4-1 with TRBJ2-5; tentatively, D is TRBD2 (7 bases). Trimming stripped 5 bases from V and 7 bases from J, with 20 bases between. The CDR3 sequence is 15 residues long. Germline lookup yields CDR1 MGHRA and CDR2 YSYEKL. In DNA form, the CDR3 reads TGCGCCAGCAGCGCAGTGTCGGGGGGCCGACGGACCCAGTACTTC. Amino acid sequence: CASSAVSGGRRTQYF.